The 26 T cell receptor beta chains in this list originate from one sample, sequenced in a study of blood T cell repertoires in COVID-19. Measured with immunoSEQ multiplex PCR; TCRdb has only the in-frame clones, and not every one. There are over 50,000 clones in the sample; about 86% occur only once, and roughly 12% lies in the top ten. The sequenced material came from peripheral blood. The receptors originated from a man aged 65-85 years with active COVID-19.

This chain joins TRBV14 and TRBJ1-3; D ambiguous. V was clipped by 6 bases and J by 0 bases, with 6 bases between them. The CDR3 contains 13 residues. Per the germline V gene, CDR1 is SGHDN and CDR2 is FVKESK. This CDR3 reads CASSHSSGNTIYF. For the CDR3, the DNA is TGTGCCAGCAGTCACAGCTCTGGAAACACCATATATTTT.

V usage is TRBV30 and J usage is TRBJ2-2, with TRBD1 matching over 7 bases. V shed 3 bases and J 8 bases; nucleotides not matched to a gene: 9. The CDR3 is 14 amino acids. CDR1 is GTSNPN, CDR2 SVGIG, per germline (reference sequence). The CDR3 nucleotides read TGTGCCTGGAGCACCTTACAGGGGACAGGGGAGCTGTTTTTT. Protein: CAWSTLQGTGELFF.

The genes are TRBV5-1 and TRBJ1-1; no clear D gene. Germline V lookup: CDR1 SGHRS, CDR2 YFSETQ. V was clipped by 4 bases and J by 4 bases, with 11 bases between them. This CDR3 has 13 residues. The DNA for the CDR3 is TGCGCCAGCAGCACGCTCTCGGGCACTGAAGCTTTCTTT. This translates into CASSTLSGTEAFF.

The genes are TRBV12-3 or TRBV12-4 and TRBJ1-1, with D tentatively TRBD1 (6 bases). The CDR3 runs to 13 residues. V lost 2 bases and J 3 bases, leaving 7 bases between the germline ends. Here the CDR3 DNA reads TGTGCCAGCAGTTTACAGGGGTACACTGAAGCTTTCTTT. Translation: CASSLQGYTEAFF.

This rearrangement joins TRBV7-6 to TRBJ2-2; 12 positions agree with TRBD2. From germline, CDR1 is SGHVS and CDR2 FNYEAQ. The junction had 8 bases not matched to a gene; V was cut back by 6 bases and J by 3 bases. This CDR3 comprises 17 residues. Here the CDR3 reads CASRVLAGGSDTGELFF. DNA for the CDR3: TGTGCCAGCAGAGTACTAGCGGGGGGATCGGACACCGGGGAGCTGTTTTTT. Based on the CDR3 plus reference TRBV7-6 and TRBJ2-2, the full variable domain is GAGVSQSPRYKVTKRGQDVALRCDPISGHVSLYWYRQALGQGPEFLTYFNYEAQQDKSGLPNDRFSAERPEGSISTLTIQRTEQRDSAMYRCASRVLAGGSDTGELFFGEGSRLTVL.

The CDR3 reads CASSEWGQANTGELFF. CDR3 in DNA: TGTGCCAGCAGTGAATGGGGACAGGCAAACACCGGGGAGCTGTTTTTT. The gene calls are TRBV6-1 and TRBJ2-2; 8 nucleotides agree with TRBD1. Germline V lookup: CDR1 MNHNS, CDR2 SASEGT. The trim removed 2 bases at V and 2 bases at J, leaving 4 bases unmatched. The CDR3 runs to 16 residues.

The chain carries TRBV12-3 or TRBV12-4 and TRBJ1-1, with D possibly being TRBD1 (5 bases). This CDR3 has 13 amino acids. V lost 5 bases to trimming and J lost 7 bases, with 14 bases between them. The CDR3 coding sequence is TGTGCCAGCAGTCCTACCCACACAGGTGAAGCTTTCTTT. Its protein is CASSPTHTGEAFF.

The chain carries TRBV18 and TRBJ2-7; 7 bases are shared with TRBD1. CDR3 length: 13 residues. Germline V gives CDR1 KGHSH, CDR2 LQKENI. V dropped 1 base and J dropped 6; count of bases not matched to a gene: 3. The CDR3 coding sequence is TGTGCCAGCTCACCACGCCGGGACAGCGAGCAGTACTTC. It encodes CASSPRRDSEQYF.

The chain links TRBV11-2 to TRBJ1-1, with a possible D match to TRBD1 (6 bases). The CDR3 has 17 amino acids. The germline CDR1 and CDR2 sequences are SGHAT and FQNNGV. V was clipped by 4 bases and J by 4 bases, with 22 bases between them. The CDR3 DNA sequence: TGTGCCAGCAGCTCGATCCGAACACAGGGTCGGGGCACTGAAGCTTTCTTT. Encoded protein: CASSSIRTQGRGTEAFF.

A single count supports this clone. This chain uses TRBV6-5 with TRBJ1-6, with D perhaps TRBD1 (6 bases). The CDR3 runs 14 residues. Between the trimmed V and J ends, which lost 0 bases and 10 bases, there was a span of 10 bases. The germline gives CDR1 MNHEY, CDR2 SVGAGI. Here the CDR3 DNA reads TGTGCCAGCAGTTACTCCACAGGGATCTCACCCCTCCACTTT. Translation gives CASSYSTGISPLHF.

The DNA for the CDR3 is TGTGCCAGCAGCCCAGAGCCAGGTGCCCATACGCAGTATTTT. Translation: CASSPEPGAHTQYF. The chain links TRBV9 to TRBJ2-3; D uncertain. The germline V gene encodes CDR1 SGDLS and CDR2 YYNGEE. This CDR3 is built from 14 residues. V was cut by 4 bases and J by 7 bases, with 16 bases left in between.

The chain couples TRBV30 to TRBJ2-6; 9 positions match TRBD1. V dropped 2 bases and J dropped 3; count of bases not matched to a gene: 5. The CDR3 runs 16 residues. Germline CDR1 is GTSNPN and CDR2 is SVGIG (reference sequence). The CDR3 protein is CAWSHTGGSGANVLTF. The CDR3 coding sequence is TGTGCCTGGAGTCACACAGGGGGCAGTGGGGCCAACGTCCTGACTTTC.

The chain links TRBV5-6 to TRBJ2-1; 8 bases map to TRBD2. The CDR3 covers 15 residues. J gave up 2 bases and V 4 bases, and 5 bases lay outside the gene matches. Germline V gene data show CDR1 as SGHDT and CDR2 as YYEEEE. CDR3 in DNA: TGTGCCAGCAGCCAATTCGGGGGGGCCTACAATGAGCAGTTCTTC. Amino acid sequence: CASSQFGGAYNEQFF.

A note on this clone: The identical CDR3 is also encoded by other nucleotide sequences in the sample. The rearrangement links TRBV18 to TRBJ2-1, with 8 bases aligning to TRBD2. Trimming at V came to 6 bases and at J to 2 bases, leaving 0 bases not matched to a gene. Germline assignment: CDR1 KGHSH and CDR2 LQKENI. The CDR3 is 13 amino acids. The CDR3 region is CASSRGAYNEQFF. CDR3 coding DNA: TGTGCCAGCTCGCGGGGGGCCTACAATGAGCAGTTCTTC.

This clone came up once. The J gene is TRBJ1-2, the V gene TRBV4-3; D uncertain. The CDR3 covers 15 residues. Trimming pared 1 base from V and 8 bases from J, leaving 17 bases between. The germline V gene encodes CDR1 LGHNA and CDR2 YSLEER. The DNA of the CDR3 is TGCGCCAGCAGCCAAGCCGGAGGCATTCCCGGGGGCTACACCTTC. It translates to CASSQAGGIPGGYTF.

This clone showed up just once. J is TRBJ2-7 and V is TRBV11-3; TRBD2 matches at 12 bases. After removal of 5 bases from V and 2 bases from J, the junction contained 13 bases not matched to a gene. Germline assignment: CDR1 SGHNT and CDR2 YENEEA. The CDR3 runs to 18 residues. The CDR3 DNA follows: TGTGCCAGCAGCCTCCTCGGACTAGCGGGGTCAGGAACCTACGAGCAGTACTTC. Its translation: CASSLLGLAGSGTYEQYF.

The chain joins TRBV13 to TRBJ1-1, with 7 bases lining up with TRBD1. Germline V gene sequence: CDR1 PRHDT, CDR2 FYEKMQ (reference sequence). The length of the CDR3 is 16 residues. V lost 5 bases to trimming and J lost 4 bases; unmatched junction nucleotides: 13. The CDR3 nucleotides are TGTGCCAGCAGCATACTAGGTCACAGGGGTAGCACTGAAGCTTTCTTT. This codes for CASSILGHRGSTEAFF. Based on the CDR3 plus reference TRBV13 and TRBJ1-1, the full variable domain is AAGVIQSPRHLIKEKRETATLKCYPIPRHDTVYWYQQGPGQDPQFLISFYEKMQSDKGSIPDRFSAQQFSDYHSELNMSSLELGDSALYFCASSILGHRGSTEAFFGQGTRLTVV.

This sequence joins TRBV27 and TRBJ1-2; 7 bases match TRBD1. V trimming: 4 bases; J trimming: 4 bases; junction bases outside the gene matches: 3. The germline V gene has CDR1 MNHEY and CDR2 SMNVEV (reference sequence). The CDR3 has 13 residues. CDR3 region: CASSSTGPYGYTF. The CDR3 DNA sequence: TGTGCCAGCAGTTCGACAGGGCCCTATGGCTACACCTTC.

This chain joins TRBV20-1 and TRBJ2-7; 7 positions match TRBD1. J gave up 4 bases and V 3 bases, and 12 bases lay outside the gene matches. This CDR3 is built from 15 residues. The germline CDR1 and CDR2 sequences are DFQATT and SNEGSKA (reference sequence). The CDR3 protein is CSASRDSLRQYEQYF. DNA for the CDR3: TGCAGTGCTAGTCGGGACAGCCTCAGACAATACGAGCAGTACTTC.

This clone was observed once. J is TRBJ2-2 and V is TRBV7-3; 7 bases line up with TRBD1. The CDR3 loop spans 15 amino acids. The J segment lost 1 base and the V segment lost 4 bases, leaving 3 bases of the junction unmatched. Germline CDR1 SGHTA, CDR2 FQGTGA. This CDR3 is CASSSRTGNTGELFF. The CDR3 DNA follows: TGTGCCAGCAGCTCCCGGACAGGGAACACCGGGGAGCTGTTTTTT.

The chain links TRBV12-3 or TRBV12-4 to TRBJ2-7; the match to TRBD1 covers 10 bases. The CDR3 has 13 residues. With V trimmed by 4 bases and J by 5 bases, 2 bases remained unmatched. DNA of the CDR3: TGTGCCAGCAGTTCGGACAGGGGGGACGAGCAGTACTTC. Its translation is CASSSDRGDEQYF.

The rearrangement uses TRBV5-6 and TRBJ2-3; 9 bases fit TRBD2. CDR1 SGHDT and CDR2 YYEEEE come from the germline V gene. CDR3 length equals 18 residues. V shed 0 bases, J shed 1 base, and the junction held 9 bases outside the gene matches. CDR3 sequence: CASSLDSGGGAGTDTQYF. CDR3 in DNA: TGTGCCAGCAGCTTGGATTCAGGCGGGGGGGCCGGCACAGATACGCAGTATTTT.

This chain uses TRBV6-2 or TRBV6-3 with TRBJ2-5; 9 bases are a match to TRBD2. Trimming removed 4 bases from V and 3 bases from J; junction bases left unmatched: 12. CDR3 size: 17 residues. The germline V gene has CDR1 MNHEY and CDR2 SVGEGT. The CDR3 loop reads CASSSSRRGGREETQYF. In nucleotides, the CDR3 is TGTGCCAGCAGTTCCTCCCGGCGGGGGGGTAGGGAAGAGACCCAGTACTTC.

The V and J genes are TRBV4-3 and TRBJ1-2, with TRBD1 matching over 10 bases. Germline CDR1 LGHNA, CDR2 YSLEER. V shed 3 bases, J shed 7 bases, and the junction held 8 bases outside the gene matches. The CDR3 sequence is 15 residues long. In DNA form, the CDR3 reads TGCGCCAGCAGCCAGGTGGGACAGGGGAAAGGTGGCTACACCTTC. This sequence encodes CASSQVGQGKGGYTF.

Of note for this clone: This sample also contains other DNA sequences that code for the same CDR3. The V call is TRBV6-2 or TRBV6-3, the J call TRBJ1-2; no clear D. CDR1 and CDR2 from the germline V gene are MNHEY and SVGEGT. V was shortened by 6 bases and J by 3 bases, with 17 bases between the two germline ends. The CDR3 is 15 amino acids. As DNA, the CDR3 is TGTGCCAGCAGCTCCCCGCCGAGGGCCGACTATGGCTACACCTTC. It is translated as CASSSPPRADYGYTF.

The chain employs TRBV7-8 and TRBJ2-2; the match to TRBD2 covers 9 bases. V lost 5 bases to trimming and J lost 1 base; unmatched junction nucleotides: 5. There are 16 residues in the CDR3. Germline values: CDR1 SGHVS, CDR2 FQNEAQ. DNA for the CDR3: TGTGCCAGCAGCCCAACAGCGGGGGGGAACACCGGGGAGCTGTTTTTT. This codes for CASSPTAGGNTGELFF.